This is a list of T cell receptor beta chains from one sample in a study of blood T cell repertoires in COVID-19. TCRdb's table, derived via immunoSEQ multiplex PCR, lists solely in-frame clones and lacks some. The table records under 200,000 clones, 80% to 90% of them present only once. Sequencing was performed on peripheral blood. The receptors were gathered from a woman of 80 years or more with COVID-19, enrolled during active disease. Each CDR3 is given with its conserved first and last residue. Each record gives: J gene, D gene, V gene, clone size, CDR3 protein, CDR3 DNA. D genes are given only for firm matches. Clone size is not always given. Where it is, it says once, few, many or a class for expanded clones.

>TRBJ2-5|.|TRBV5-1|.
CASSGFRGGETQYF
TGCGCCAGCAGCGGGTTCAGGGGTGGAGAGACCCAGTACTTC
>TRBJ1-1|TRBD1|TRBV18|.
CASCTGGDTEAFF
TGTGCCAGCTGTACAGGGGGGGACACTGAAGCTTTCTTT
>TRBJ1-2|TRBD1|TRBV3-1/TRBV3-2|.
CASSGQVDYGYTF
TGTGCCAGCAGCGGACAGGTAGACTATGGCTACACCTTC
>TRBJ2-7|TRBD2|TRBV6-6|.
CASSYGAGVNEQYF
TGTGCCAGCAGTTACGGCGCGGGGGTTAACGAGCAGTACTTC
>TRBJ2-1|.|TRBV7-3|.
CASSLSSGVNEQFF
TGTGCCAGCAGCTTATCGTCGGGGGTCAATGAGCAGTTCTTC
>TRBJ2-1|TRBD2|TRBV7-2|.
CASSTSGGVYNEQFF
TGTGCCAGCAGCACAAGCGGGGGGGTGTACAATGAGCAGTTCTTC
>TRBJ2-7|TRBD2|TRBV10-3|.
CAISPGGREFYEQYF
TGTGCCATCAGCCCGGGGGGGCGGGAGTTCTACGAGCAGTACTTC
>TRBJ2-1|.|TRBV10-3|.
CAIRPQGNEQFF
TGTGCCATCAGGCCACAGGGCAATGAGCAGTTCTTC
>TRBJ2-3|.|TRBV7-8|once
CASSFGGTDTQYF
TGTGCCAGCAGCTTTGGGGGGACAGATACGCAGTATTTT
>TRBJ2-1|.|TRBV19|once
CASSIRTTEQFF
TGTGCCAGTAGTATTAGAACTACCGAGCAGTTCTTC
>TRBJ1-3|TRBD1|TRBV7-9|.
CASSLRDRRRIYGNTIYF
TGTGCCAGCAGCCTTCGGGACAGGCGTCGTATCTACGGAAACACCATATATTTT
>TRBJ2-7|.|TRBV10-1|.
CASSEFLSHEQYF
TGCGCCAGCAGTGAGTTCCTTTCCCACGAGCAGTACTTC
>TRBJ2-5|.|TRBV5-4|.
CASSTTGFGTQYF
TGTGCCAGCAGCACGACAGGTTTCGGGACCCAGTACTTC
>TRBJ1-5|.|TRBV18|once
CASSPSQQGSYSNQPQHF
TGTGCCAGCTCACCCTCCCAGCAGGGCTCTTATAGCAATCAGCCCCAGCATTTT
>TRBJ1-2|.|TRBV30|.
CAWNAPPAGYTF
TGTGCCTGGAATGCACCCCCCGCGGGCTACACCTTC
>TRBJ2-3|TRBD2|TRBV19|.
CASSTPGLAGAPGGTDTQYF
TGTGCCAGTAGTACACCGGGACTAGCGGGGGCCCCGGGCGGCACAGATACGCAGTATTTT
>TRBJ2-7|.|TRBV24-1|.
CATSDLISEQYF
TGTGCCACCAGTGATTTGATCAGCGAGCAGTACTTC
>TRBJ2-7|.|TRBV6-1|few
CASSDRGFSYEQYF
TGTGCCAGCAGTGACCGTGGCTTCTCCTACGAGCAGTACTTC
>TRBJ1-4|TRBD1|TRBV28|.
CASSRTGGGYEKLFF
TGTGCCAGCAGTCGGACAGGGGGAGGGTATGAAAAACTGTTTTTT
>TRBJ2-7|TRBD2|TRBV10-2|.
CASSPTSGSSEQYF
TGCGCCAGCAGTCCGACTAGCGGGAGCTCCGAGCAGTACTTC
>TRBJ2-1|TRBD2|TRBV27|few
CASSPRRSGSSYNEQFF
TGTGCCAGCAGCCCCAGGCGAAGCGGGAGCTCCTACAATGAGCAGTTCTTC
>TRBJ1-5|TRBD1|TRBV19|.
CASSPGQGLPQHF
TGTGCCAGTAGCCCGGGACAGGGCCTGCCCCAGCATTTT
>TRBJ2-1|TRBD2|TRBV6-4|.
CASSFQTSGRSYHSYNEQFF
TGTGCCAGCAGCTTCCAGACTAGCGGGAGGAGCTATCACTCCTACAATGAGCAGTTCTTC
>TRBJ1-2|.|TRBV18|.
CASSPLDSWGYTF
TGTGCCAGCTCACCATTGGACAGCTGGGGCTACACCTTC
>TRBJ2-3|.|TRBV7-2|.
CASSLAGSTDTQYF
TGTGCCAGCAGCTTAGCCGGGAGCACAGATACGCAGTATTTT
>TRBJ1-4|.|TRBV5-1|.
CASTQGLSTNEKLFF
TGCGCCAGCACTCAGGGGCTCTCAACTAATGAAAAACTGTTTTTT
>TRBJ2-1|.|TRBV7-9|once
CASSPLAGFSYNEQFF
TGTGCCAGCAGCCCCCTTGCGGGGTTCTCCTACAATGAGCAGTTCTTC
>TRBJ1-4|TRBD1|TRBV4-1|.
CASSHLGQGRDEKLFF
TGCGCCAGCAGCCACCTCGGACAGGGACGGGACGAAAAACTGTTTTTT
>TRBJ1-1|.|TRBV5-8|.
CASSLAQAKAFF
TGTGCCAGCAGCTTGGCCCAGGCAAAAGCTTTCTTT
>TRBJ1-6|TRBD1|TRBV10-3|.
CAIRDPTGNSPLHF
TGTGCCATCAGAGACCCGACAGGGAACTCACCCCTCCACTTT
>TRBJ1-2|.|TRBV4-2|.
CASSQEKEHYGYTF
TGTGCCAGCAGCCAGGAGAAGGAGCACTATGGCTACACCTTC
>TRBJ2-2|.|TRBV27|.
CASSPDSSAGELFF
TGTGCCAGCAGTCCTGACAGTTCCGCCGGGGAGCTGTTTTTT
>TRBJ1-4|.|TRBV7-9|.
CASSYDRSATNEKLFF
TGTGCCAGCAGCTACGACAGGAGTGCAACTAATGAAAAACTGTTTTTT
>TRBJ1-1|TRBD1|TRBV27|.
CASSLGRGLHTEAFF
TGTGCCAGCAGTTTAGGCAGGGGGCTACACACTGAAGCTTTCTTT
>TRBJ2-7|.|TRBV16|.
CASSQFLGLLSYEQYF
TGTGCCAGCAGCCAATTTTTGGGGCTGCTTTCCTACGAGCAGTACTTC
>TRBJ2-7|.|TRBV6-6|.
CASRALLLLPFEQYF
TGTGCCAGCAGGGCCCTTCTCCTTCTCCCTTTCGAGCAGTACTTC
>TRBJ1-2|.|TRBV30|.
CAWSISRYGYTF
TGTGCCTGGAGTATAAGCCGATATGGCTACACCTTC
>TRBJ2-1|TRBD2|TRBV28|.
CASSLVRTPGGQFF
TGTGCCAGCAGTTTGGTCCGGACGCCGGGGGGGCAGTTCTTC
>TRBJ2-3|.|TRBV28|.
CASSFPGRDTQYF
TGTGCCAGCAGTTTCCCAGGAAGAGATACGCAGTATTTT
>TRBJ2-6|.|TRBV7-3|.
CASSPVLSGANVLTF
TGTGCCAGCAGCCCCGTCCTCTCTGGGGCCAACGTCCTGACTTTC
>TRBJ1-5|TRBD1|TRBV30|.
CAWSVGQGWGQPQHF
TGTGCCTGGAGTGTGGGACAGGGGTGGGGTCAGCCCCAGCATTTT
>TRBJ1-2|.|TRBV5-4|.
CASSLDSYGYTF
TGTGCCAGCAGCTTGGATAGCTATGGCTACACCTTC
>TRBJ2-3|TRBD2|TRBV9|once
CASSVVVSGNLDTQYF
TGTGCCAGCAGCGTAGTTGTTAGCGGGAATTTGGATACGCAGTATTTT
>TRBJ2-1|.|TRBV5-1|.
CASSLVSSSYNEQFF
TGCGCCAGCAGCTTGGTGTCGAGCTCCTACAATGAGCAGTTCTTC
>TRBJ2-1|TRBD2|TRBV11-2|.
CASSFRGDYYNEQFF
TGTGCCAGCAGCTTTCGGGGGGACTACTACAATGAGCAGTTCTTC
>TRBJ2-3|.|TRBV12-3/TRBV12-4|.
CASRLDYTDTQYF
TGTGCCAGCAGATTGGACTACACAGATACGCAGTATTTT
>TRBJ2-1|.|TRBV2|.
CASSEASSRDNEQFF
TGTGCCAGCAGTGAAGCGAGTTCCCGGGACAATGAGCAGTTCTTC
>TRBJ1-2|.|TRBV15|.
CATSRDLRPKGGYTF
TGTGCCACCAGCAGAGATCTGCGACCAAAGGGGGGCTACACCTTC
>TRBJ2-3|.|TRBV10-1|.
CASSEMSSTDTQYF
TGCGCCAGCAGTGAGATGTCGAGCACAGATACGCAGTATTTT
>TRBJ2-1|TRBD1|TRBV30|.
CAWSSTGNSYNEQFF
TGTGCCTGGAGCTCGACAGGGAACTCCTACAATGAGCAGTTCTTC